The 29 T cell receptor beta chains in this list originate from one sample, sequenced in a study of OX40 agonist ivuxolimab in advanced cancers. This table comes from immunoSEQ multiplex PCR, and its TCRdb copy is limited to in-frame clones, with some not included. The sample holds approximately 54,000 clones, roughly 90% seen once. The sequenced sample was CD4+ or CD8+ T cells sorted from blood, obtained in a trial of the OX40 agonist ivuxolimab. These receptor sequences come from an adult with an advanced solid tumor such as melanoma, head and neck, liver or kidney cancer.

The chain has TRBV6-5 and TRBJ1-4; D is possibly TRBD1 (5 bases). Germline loops: CDR1 MNHEY, CDR2 SVGAGI. V was clipped by 2 bases and J by 3 bases, with 10 bases between them. The CDR3 spans 15 residues. The CDR3 spells CASSYRGASNEKLFF. CDR3 bases: TGTGCCAGCAGTTACAGAGGGGCTTCTAATGAAAAACTGTTTTTT.

In this sample, this clone turned up once. The chain recombines TRBV19 with TRBJ2-7; a possible D gene is TRBD2 (7 bases). Germline V gives CDR1 LNHDA, CDR2 SQIVND (reference sequence). Trimming left V 6 bases short and J 3 bases short, with 18 bases between. CDR3 size: 15 residues. This CDR3 is CASRPRGTIDYEQYF. The CDR3 coding sequence is TGTGCCAGTAGGCCGAGGGGGACTATCGACTACGAGCAGTACTTC.

The genes are TRBV28 and TRBJ2-7; 9 nucleotides agree with TRBD1. The trim removed 5 bases at V and 1 base at J, leaving 6 bases unmatched. The length of the CDR3 is 15 residues. Germline CDR1 reads MDHEN; CDR2 reads SYDVKM. This CDR3 reads CASSKGQGGSYEQYF. The CDR3 nucleotides read TGTGCCAGCAGTAAGGGACAGGGTGGATCCTACGAGCAGTACTTC.

The rearrangement joins TRBV18 to TRBJ1-3; no definite D call. Trimming cost V 1 base and J 5 bases, with 12 bases left between them. This CDR3 is built from 15 residues. Germline V gives CDR1 KGHSH, CDR2 LQKENI. DNA for the CDR3: TGTGCCAGCTCACCACGATTGGAGGGAAGAAACACCATATATTTT. It codes for CASSPRLEGRNTIYF.

The chain recombines TRBV18 with TRBJ2-7, with D maybe TRBD1 (6 bases). The germline V gene has CDR1 KGHSH and CDR2 LQKENI. V lost 3 bases to trimming and J lost 1 base, with 13 bases between them. This CDR3 contains 15 residues. In DNA, the CDR3 is TGTGCCAGCTCACCGAGGCCAGGGGATTCCTACGAGCAGTACTTC. As protein: CASSPRPGDSYEQYF.

This clone was seen more than once but under ten times. The chain couples TRBV7-3 to TRBJ2-7; tentative D call: TRBD1 (5 bases). Per germline, CDR1 SGHTA and CDR2 FQGTGA. V lost 6 bases, J lost 0 bases, and 15 bases lay in between. The CDR3 contains 15 residues. CDR3 sequence (DNA): TGTGCCAGCAGTCGCTCTCCGGACACCTCCTACGAGCAGTACTTC. It translates to CASSRSPDTSYEQYF.

This clone was counted once. V usage is TRBV28 and J usage is TRBJ2-3; tentatively, D is TRBD1 or TRBD2 (5 bases each). The germline V and J ends were trimmed by 10 bases and 5 bases, with 10 bases remaining between them. CDR1 and CDR2 from the germline V gene are MDHEN and SYDVKM. CDR3 length: 11 residues. In DNA form, the CDR3 reads TGTGCCATGGGGGAGTTAGATACGCAGTATTTT. This translates into CAMGELDTQYF.

The J gene is TRBJ2-5, the V gene TRBV29-1, with a tentative D call TRBD1 (6 bases). CDR3 size: 13 residues. Germline V lookup: CDR1 SQVTM, CDR2 ANQGSEA. V was clipped by 6 bases and J by 5 bases, with 16 bases between them. CDR3 region: CSVPTSGAETQYF. The CDR3 DNA reads as TGCAGCGTCCCCACTTCAGGGGCTGAGACCCAGTACTTC.

V gene TRBV19 combines with J gene TRBJ1-5; 10 bases fit TRBD1. CDR3 length: 18 amino acids. The germline CDR1 and CDR2 sequences are LNHDA and SQIVND (reference sequence). J was trimmed by 4 bases and V by 2 bases; bases with no gene match: 11. In DNA form, the CDR3 reads TGTGCCAGTAGTATATCGGTGGGGGACAGGGGCAATAATCAGCCCCAGCATTTT. Translated, it gives CASSISVGDRGNNQPQHF.

The chain couples TRBV7-3 to TRBJ2-3, with no clear D. Germline V gene data show CDR1 as SGHTA and CDR2 as FQGTGA. Deletions cut 5 bases from V and 2 bases from J, with 14 bases between. The CDR3 covers 15 residues. CDR3 amino acids: CASSTSGRNTDTQYF. The DNA of the CDR3 is TGTGCCAGCAGCACATCCGGGCGGAACACAGATACGCAGTATTTT.

The chain employs TRBV6-1 and TRBJ1-1; D gene ambiguous. Between the trimmed V and J ends, which lost 4 bases and 2 bases, there was a span of 5 bases. Germline V gene lookup returns CDR1 MNHNS and CDR2 SASEGT. This CDR3 region has 12 residues. CDR3 nucleotides: TGTGCCAGCAGTGGTTCCAACACTGAAGCTTTCTTT. It specifies CASSGSNTEAFF.

CDR3 in amino acids: CASSLSGQPYNEQFF. As DNA, the CDR3 is TGTGCCAGCAGCTTGTCGGGACAGCCCTACAATGAGCAGTTCTTC. J is TRBJ2-1 and V is TRBV5-4; 7 bases are a match to TRBD1. The germline CDR1 and CDR2 sequences are SGHNT and YYREEE (reference sequence). The CDR3 runs 15 residues. After removal of 1 base from V and 2 bases from J, the junction contained 3 bases not matched to a gene.

This clone was seen once. The chain joins TRBV7-9 to TRBJ1-1; a weak D match, TRBD1 (5 bases). The CDR3 contains 14 residues. V was pared by 3 bases and J by 5 bases, with 13 bases between. From germline, CDR1 is SEHNR and CDR2 FQNEAQ (reference sequence). The CDR3, as DNA: TGTGCCAGCAGCTTCGCGGGGGTTAATACTGAAGCTTTCTTT. This encodes CASSFAGVNTEAFF.

The rearrangement joins TRBV27 to TRBJ2-7; TRBD2 agrees at 11 bases. Per the germline V gene, CDR1 is MNHEY and CDR2 is SMNVEV (reference sequence). This CDR3 is 14 amino acids long. The V and J ends lost 6 bases and 7 bases, in that order; junction bases with no gene match: 8. The CDR3 region has the DNA TGTGCCAGCAGACCTGTAGCGGGAGGGCGGGAGCAGTACTTC. Its translation is CASRPVAGGREQYF.

The genes are TRBV27 and TRBJ2-3; no clear D. This CDR3 has 13 residues. Trimming removed 4 bases from V and 1 base from J, with 6 bases in between. Germline assignment: CDR1 MNHEY and CDR2 SMNVEV (reference sequence). CDR3 in DNA: TGTGCCAGCAGTTCCTATCGCACAGATACGCAGTATTTT. This gives the protein CASSSYRTDTQYF.

CDR3 sequence (DNA): TGTGCCTGGAGACGGCCTAACTATGGCTACACCTTC. Its translation is CAWRRPNYGYTF. The J gene is TRBJ1-2, the V gene TRBV30; D is ambiguous. CDR1 is GTSNPN and CDR2 is SVGIG in the germline V gene (reference sequence). Trimming removed 3 bases at V and 0 bases at J, with 5 bases between. The CDR3 runs 12 residues.

Comment on this clone: A read error may produce the germline difference seen at one junction end. The chain couples TRBV7-7 to TRBJ2-3; 7 nucleotides align to TRBD1. Germline values: CDR1 SSHAT, CDR2 FNYEAQ (reference sequence). The CDR3 extends over 14 amino acids. Here the CDR3 DNA reads TGTGCTAGCAGTCCACAGGGGTACACAGATACGCAGTATTTT. This sequence encodes CASSPQGYTDTQYF.

The J gene is TRBJ1-5, the V gene TRBV5-8, with D unclear. The germline gives CDR1 SGHTS, CDR2 YDEGEE. This CDR3 region has 13 residues. Trimming pared 2 bases from V and 6 bases from J, leaving 9 bases between. CDR3 sequence (DNA): TGTGCCAGCAGCTTAGATCCCGGTCAGCCCCAGCATTTT. Translated: CASSLDPGQPQHF.

The J gene is TRBJ2-7, the V gene TRBV6-5; D tentatively fits TRBD1 or TRBD2 (5 bases each). This CDR3 comprises 13 residues. With 6 bases removed from V and 6 bases from J, the gap between germline ends came to 15 bases. The germline V gene has CDR1 MNHEY and CDR2 SVGAGI. This CDR3 reads CASRPPGGGEQYF. In DNA, the CDR3 is TGTGCCAGCAGACCACCTGGGGGTGGCGAGCAGTACTTC.

The chain uses TRBV20-1 and TRBJ2-1; maybe TRBD1 (6 bases). Germline V gene lookup returns CDR1 DFQATT and CDR2 SNEGSKA (reference sequence). The CDR3 loop spans 11 amino acids. Trimming shortened V by 7 bases and J by 3 bases, and 7 bases separated the two germline ends. The CDR3 loop reads CSVDSYNEQFF. The CDR3 nucleotides read TGCAGTGTGGACAGCTACAATGAGCAGTTCTTC.

This clone was recorded once. The rearrangement joins TRBV2 to TRBJ2-6; no clear D. Germline-derived CDR1 and CDR2 are SNHLY and FYNNEI. Between the trimmed V and J ends, which lost 5 bases and 4 bases, there was a span of 9 bases. This CDR3 has 14 residues. The CDR3 sequence: CASSPLTGANVLTF. CDR3 in DNA: TGTGCCAGCAGTCCCCTGACCGGGGCCAACGTCCTGACTTTC.

The chain carries TRBV28 and TRBJ2-1; TRBD2 agrees at 7 bases. The CDR3 contains 15 residues. Trimming cost V 5 bases and J 6 bases; bases outside gene matches: 10. Germline lookup yields CDR1 MDHEN and CDR2 SYDVKM. The DNA of the CDR3 is TGTGCCAGCAGTGGTAGCGGGTCCTTTGGCAATGAGCAGTTCTTC. This encodes CASSGSGSFGNEQFF. Looking up the rest from reference TRBV28 and TRBJ2-1 gives the full variable domain: DVKVTQSSRYLVKRTGEKVFLECVQDMDHENMFWYRQDPGLGLRLIYFSYDVKMKEKGDIPEGYSVSREKKERFSLILESASTNQTSMYLCASSGSGSFGNEQFFGPGTRLTVL.

This CDR3 is CASSSPAEFYEQYF. The DNA of the CDR3 is TGTGCCAGCAGCTCCCCCGCCGAGTTCTACGAGCAGTACTTC. The chain employs TRBV7-2 and TRBJ2-7; D is undetermined. The germline V gene encodes CDR1 SGHTA and CDR2 FQGNSA. Trimming took off 4 bases at V and 3 bases at J, with 13 bases between the two ends. CDR3 length equals 14 residues.

The rearrangement uses TRBV27 and TRBJ1-1; a possible D gene is TRBD1 (5 bases). CDR1 and CDR2 from the germline V gene are MNHEY and SMNVEV (reference sequence). Deletions cut 7 bases from V and 2 bases from J, with 17 bases between. The CDR3 totals 15 residues. This CDR3 reads CASMHRRGGNTEAFF. CDR3 coding DNA: TGTGCCAGCATGCATAGGAGGGGCGGAAACACTGAAGCTTTCTTT.

On this clone: At one of its ends the junction is not consistent with the germline gene, which may arise from a read error. The rearrangement links TRBV15 to TRBJ2-7, with 11 bases matching TRBD1. Germline CDR1 LNHNV, CDR2 YYDKDF (reference sequence). The CDR3 spans 13 residues. The CDR3 coding sequence is TGTGCAACCAGGGGACAGGGGGCCTACGAGCAGTACTTC. It yields the protein CATRGQGAYEQYF.

The genes are TRBV18 and TRBJ2-1; 13 bases agree with TRBD2. The CDR3 is 15 residues long. Trimming took 6 bases from V and 7 from J; bases not matched to a gene: 6. CDR1 is KGHSH and CDR2 is LQKENI in the germline V gene. The CDR3 protein is CASSPGLAGRNEQFF. The DNA of the CDR3 is TGTGCCAGCTCCCCGGGACTAGCGGGGCGGAATGAGCAGTTCTTC. The full variable domain, its missing parts supplied by reference TRBV18 and TRBJ2-1, is NAGVMQNPRHLVRRRGQEARLRCSPMKGHSHVYWYRQLPEEGLKFMVYLQKENIIDESGMPKERFSAEFPKEGPSILRIQQVVRGDSAAYFCASSPGLAGRNEQFFGPGTRLTVL.

The rearrangement joins TRBV19 to TRBJ1-5, with TRBD1 matching over 8 bases. There are 15 residues in the CDR3. V lost 3 bases and J lost 5; bases outside the gene matches: 6. Germline CDR1 LNHDA, CDR2 SQIVND (reference sequence). CDR3 sequence (DNA): TGTGCCAGTAGTATGGGACAGGCTGGTGATCAGCCCCAGCATTTT. Translating gives CASSMGQAGDQPQHF.

This clone was detected only once. This chain joins TRBV28 and TRBJ1-2; D is unresolved. CDR1 and CDR2 (germline): MDHEN, SYDVKM. V lost 6 bases, J lost 7 bases, and 12 bases lay in between. This CDR3 has 12 residues. The CDR3 sequence: CASSPVFLGYTF. For the CDR3, the DNA is TGTGCCAGCAGCCCCGTCTTCCTTGGCTACACCTTC.

The chain joins TRBV7-8 to TRBJ2-5, with TRBD2 identical over 11 bases. The end of the DNA aligns better with TRBJ2-7, so the J call may be wrong. Germline V lookup: CDR1 SGHVS, CDR2 FQNEAQ. The CDR3 runs 15 residues. The chain's CDR3 is CASSELAGVVLEQYF. For the CDR3, the DNA is TGTGCCAGCAGCGAACTAGCGGGGGTTGTCCTCGAGCAGTACTTC.